Given below is one TCR beta chain in context. At least ten counts were recorded for this clonotype. The antigen it binds to is not known. The sample holds no much larger clone one base away, and base qualities are not on file. The sample comes from a study of identical twins (dated by TCRdb to about 2016). Regarding the study in general: To test whether fetal clonotypes persist, this study deep-sequenced TCR alpha and beta repertoires from monozygotic twins, from unrelated adults of various ages, and from cord blood. To rule out contamination, replicate twin experiments were performed at different times with different library preparation protocols.

The library was built by means of 5' RACE. The sequencer listed for this sample is Illumina HiSeq 2000. Template switching added a universal primer binding site, and the final cDNA carried a unique molecular identifier that allowed TCR cDNA molecules to be counted accurately. Specific primers in the conserved constant-segment region were used to synthesize first-strand cDNA for the TCR alpha and beta chains. Each cDNA library was double barcoded, with a SMART-Mk sample barcode plus Illumina barcodes, to control for contamination. TruSeq adapter sequences, together with Illumina sample barcodes, were added in two successive PCR steps. Sequencing of the TCR alpha and beta cDNA libraries was done on the Illumina HiSeq platform using custom primers. The study's processing was this. Raw reads were processed with MiGEC to extract unique molecular identifiers, and MiXCR was used to determine CDR3 positions. For each individual, recombination models were inferred using an EM algorithm with the repgenHMM and IGoR tools. Shared clonotype analysis was performed with the tcR package in R, normalizing sharing by the product of cloneset sizes. To study raw recombination free of thymic and clonal selection effects, out-of-frame nonproductive sequences were analyzed. The public reads were quality trimmed at Q25 with fastp and then assembled into clones with MiXCR by TCRdb, keeping productive beta chains. Every CDR3 protein is listed once, alongside the most common genes and DNA of its rows. TCRdb, not the authors, supplied the V and J calls. The sample table lists about 100,000 distinct CDR3 sequences, under 7% of them with a count of one. Over 9.5% of the sample is held by the ten biggest clonotypes.

V lost 8 bases and J lost 3 bases; the stretch between them is 13 bases long. The CDR3 numbers 13 residues from cysteine through phenylalanine. The DNA shown is the 39-base CDR3, in frame from base 1. Overall study results and their limits: In beta out-of-frame sequences, excess twin sharing was weaker, because having fewer shared sequences lowered the signal-to-noise ratio. Because the same donors could not be followed over many years, conclusions were based on cross-sectional statistical analysis. Out-of-frame TCR alpha sequences shared between twins showed an excess of low generation-probability sequences compared with coincidental sharing between unrelated individuals. Out-of-frame TCR alpha sharing in monozygotic twins was systematically underestimated by recombination models, whereas sharing between unrelated individuals was in agreement with the recombination models. Fewer insertions were carried by abundant cord blood beta clonotypes; a weaker similar trend was observed in young adult naive repertoires, while no such trend was observed in memory repertoires. Zero-insertion analyses could be partly confounded by invariant T cells such as MAIT and iNKT, although diverse VJ usage argued against such confounding for most clonotypes.

All donors were healthy Caucasians. Miltenyi CD45RO+ enrichment and human naive T-cell isolation kits were used to isolate memory (CD45RO+) and naive T cells from PBMC. The sequence joins TRBV12-3 or TRBV12-4 to TRBJ1-1; confidence is insufficient to name the D gene. This clonotype was obtained from a woman aged 45-65 years in good health. Sample: memory T cells sorted from blood. Sample cell subset or site, as interpreted from the label and publication: CD45RO+ enriched T cells. The DNA is TGTGCCAGCCTGGGGTGGAGGGACACTGAAGCTTTCTTT. This codes for CASLGWRDTEAFF.